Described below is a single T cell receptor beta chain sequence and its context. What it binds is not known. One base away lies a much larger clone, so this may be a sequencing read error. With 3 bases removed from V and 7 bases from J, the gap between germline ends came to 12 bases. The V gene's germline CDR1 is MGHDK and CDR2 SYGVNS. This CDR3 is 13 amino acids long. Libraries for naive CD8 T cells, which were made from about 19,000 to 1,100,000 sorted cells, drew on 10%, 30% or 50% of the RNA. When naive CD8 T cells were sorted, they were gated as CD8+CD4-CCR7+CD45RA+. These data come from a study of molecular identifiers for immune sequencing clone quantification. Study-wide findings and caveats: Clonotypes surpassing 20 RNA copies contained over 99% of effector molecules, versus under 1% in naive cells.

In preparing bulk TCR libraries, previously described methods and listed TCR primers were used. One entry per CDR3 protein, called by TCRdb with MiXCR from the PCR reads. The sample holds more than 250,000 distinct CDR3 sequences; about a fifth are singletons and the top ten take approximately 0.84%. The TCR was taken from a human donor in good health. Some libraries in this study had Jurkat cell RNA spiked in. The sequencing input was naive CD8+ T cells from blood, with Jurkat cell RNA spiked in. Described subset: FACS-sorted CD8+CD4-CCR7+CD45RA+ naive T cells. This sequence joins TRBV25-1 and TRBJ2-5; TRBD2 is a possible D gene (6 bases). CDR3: CASSEGLGGTQYF. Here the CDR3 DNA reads TGTGCCAGCAGTGAGGGGTTGGGAGGGACCCAGTACTTC.